These T cell receptor beta chains were read from a single sample in a study of shared clonotypes between healthy human individuals. Measured with immunoSEQ multiplex PCR; TCRdb has only the in-frame clones, and not every one. Seen here are some 580,000 clones, 95% to 98% observed once, and the top ten hold 0.25% to 0.35%. Sequenced input: naive CD8+ T cells sorted from blood. The receptors originated from a man aged 25 to 40 in good health. The CDR3 runs from the conserved cysteine through the conserved F or W. D genes are given only for firm matches. A clone size is listed for some rows: how often the clone was seen (once, few, many), or a class if it is expanded.

J	V	size	D	CDR3	DNA
TRBJ1-5	TRBV28	-	-	CASSLGGTQPQHF	TGTGCCAGCAGTTTAGGGGGAACTCAGCCCCAGCATTTT
TRBJ2-7	TRBV28	-	-	CASSGSARYEQYF	TGTGCCAGCAGTGGTTCGGCCCGCTACGAGCAGTACTTC
TRBJ2-5	TRBV5-1	-	TRBD2	CASREGLAGIRETQYF	TGCGCCAGCAGGGAGGGGCTAGCGGGAATCCGGGAGACCCAGTACTTC
TRBJ2-7	TRBV7-9	-	TRBD1	CASSNLRDRGDEQYF	TGTGCCAGCAGCAACCTCCGGGACAGGGGGGATGAGCAGTACTTC
TRBJ2-5	TRBV2	-	-	CASSESGGPQYF	TGTGCCAGCAGTGAATCGGGTGGGCCCCAGTACTTC
TRBJ1-1	TRBV2	-	TRBD1	CASSPNRGSEAFF	TGTGCCAGCAGTCCTAACAGGGGGTCTGAAGCTTTCTTT
TRBJ2-1	TRBV29-1	-	-	CSVEMPPYNEQFF	TGCAGCGTTGAAATGCCTCCCTACAATGAGCAGTTCTTC
TRBJ2-7	TRBV29-1	-	-	CSVKGNVDSSSSYEQYF	TGCAGCGTTAAAGGAAACGTGGACAGTTCAAGCTCCTACGAGCAGTACTTC
TRBJ2-2	TRBV4-2	-	-	CASSQPAGNTGELFF	TGTGCCAGCAGCCAGCCAGCGGGGAACACCGGGGAGCTGTTTTTT
TRBJ1-1	TRBV4-2	-	TRBD1	CASSQGTGVKDTEAFF	TGTGCCAGCAGCCAAGGGACAGGGGTGAAAGACACTGAAGCTTTCTTT
TRBJ2-2	TRBV4-1	-	-	CASSFGHPNTGELFF	TGCGCCAGCAGCTTCGGACATCCGAACACCGGGGAGCTGTTTTTT
TRBJ2-7	TRBV4-1	-	TRBD1	CASSQGPGTGFYEQYF	TGCGCCAGCAGCCAGGGCCCCGGGACAGGCTTCTACGAGCAGTACTTC
TRBJ2-6	TRBV7-9	-	-	CASSLALGGQNSGANVLTF	TGTGCCAGCAGCTTAGCGCTGGGGGGCCAGAACTCTGGGGCCAACGTCCTGACTTTC
TRBJ2-1	TRBV9	-	-	CASSVEGRGPYNEQFF	TGTGCCAGCAGCGTAGAAGGCAGGGGACCCTACAATGAGCAGTTCTTC
TRBJ2-3	TRBV11-2	-	-	CASSLYGHSTDTQYF	TGTGCCAGCAGCTTATACGGACATTCCACAGATACGCAGTATTTT
TRBJ2-4	TRBV7-9	-	TRBD2	CASSLGVAGGPGNIQYF	TGTGCCAGCAGCTTAGGAGTTGCGGGAGGGCCGGGAAACATTCAGTACTTC
TRBJ1-5	TRBV7-8	-	TRBD1	CASSPGQGAGQPQHF	TGTGCCAGCAGCCCTGGACAGGGGGCGGGACAGCCCCAGCATTTT
TRBJ2-1	TRBV19	once	TRBD2	CASQSGRAFDEQFF	TGTGCCAGTCAAAGCGGGAGGGCCTTCGATGAGCAGTTCTTC
TRBJ2-3	TRBV5-8	-	-	CASSLRDNSPSTDTQYF	TGTGCCAGCAGCTTGAGGGACAACAGCCCTAGCACAGATACGCAGTATTTT
TRBJ2-7	TRBV9	-	-	CASSVGRGMGYEQYF	TGTGCCAGCAGCGTAGGAAGAGGGATGGGGTACGAGCAGTACTTC
TRBJ2-1	TRBV6-5	once	-	CASSLQGPYNEQFF	TGTGCCAGCAGCTTACAGGGTCCCTACAATGAGCAGTTCTTC
TRBJ2-1	TRBV7-6	-	TRBD1	CASSLVGTGGLGEQFF	TGTGCCAGCAGCTTAGTCGGGACAGGGGGCCTGGGTGAGCAGTTCTTC
TRBJ1-1	TRBV28	-	-	CASRTPYTEAFF	TGTGCCAGCAGAACTCCGTACACTGAAGCTTTCTTT
TRBJ1-3	TRBV28	once	-	CASSLGISGNTIYF	TGTGCCAGCAGCTTAGGGATTTCTGGAAACACCATATATTTT
TRBJ1-5	TRBV27	-	-	CASSTQAEQPQHF	TGTGCCAGCAGCACTCAGGCCGAACAGCCCCAGCATTTT
TRBJ2-7	TRBV28	-	TRBD2	CASSSTPQLAEFYEQYF	TGTGCCAGCAGTTCTACCCCCCAACTAGCGGAATTCTACGAGCAGTACTTC